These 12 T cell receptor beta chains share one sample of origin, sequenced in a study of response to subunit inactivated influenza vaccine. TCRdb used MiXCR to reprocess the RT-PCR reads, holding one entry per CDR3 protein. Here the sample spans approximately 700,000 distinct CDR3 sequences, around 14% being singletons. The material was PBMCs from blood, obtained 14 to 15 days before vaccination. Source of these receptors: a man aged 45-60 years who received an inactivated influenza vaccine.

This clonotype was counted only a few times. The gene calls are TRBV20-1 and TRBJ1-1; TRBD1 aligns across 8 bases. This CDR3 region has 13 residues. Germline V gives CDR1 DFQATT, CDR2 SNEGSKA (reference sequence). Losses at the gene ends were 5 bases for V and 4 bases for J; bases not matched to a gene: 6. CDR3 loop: CSAVQGVATEAFF. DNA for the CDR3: TGCAGTGCTGTACAGGGGGTGGCCACTGAAGCTTTCTTT.

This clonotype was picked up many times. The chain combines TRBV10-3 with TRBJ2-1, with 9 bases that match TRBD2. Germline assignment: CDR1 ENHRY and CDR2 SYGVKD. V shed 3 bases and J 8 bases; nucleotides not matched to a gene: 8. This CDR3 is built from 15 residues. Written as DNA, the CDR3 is TGTGCCATCAGTGATGGGGTAGCGGGAGATGATGAGCAGTTCTTC. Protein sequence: CAISDGVAGDDEQFF.

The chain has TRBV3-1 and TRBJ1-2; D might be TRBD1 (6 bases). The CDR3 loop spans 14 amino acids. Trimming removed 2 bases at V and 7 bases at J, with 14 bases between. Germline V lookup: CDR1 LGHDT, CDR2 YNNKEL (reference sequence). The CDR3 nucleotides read TGTGCCAGCAGCCAATTTCTGGGGGGCGCTGGCTACACCTTC. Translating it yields CASSQFLGGAGYTF.

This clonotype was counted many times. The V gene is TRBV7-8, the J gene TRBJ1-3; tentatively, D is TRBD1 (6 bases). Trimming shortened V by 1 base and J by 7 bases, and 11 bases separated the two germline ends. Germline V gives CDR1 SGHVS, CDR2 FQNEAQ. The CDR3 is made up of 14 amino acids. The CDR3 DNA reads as TGTGCCAGCAGCTTAGTTTCCCAGGGGAACACCATATATTTT. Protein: CASSLVSQGNTIYF. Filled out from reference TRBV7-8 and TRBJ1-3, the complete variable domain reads GAGVSQSPRYKVAKRGQDVALRCDPISGHVSLFWYQQALGQGPEFLTYFQNEAQLDKSGLPSDRFFAERPEGSVSTLKIQRTQQEDSAVYLCASSLVSQGNTIYFGEGSWLTVV.

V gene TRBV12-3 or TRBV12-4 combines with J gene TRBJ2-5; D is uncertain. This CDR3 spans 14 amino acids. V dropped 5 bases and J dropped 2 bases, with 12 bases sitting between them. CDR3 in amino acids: CASSQSWGQETQYF. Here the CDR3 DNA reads TGTGCCAGCAGTCAATCCTGGGGACAAGAGACCCAGTACTTC.

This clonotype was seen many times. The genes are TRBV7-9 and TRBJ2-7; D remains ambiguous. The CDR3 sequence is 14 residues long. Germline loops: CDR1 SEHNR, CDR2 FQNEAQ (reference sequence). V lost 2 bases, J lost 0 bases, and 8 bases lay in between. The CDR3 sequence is CASSLLDPSYEQYF. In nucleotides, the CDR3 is TGTGCCAGCAGCTTATTGGACCCCTCCTACGAGCAGTACTTC.

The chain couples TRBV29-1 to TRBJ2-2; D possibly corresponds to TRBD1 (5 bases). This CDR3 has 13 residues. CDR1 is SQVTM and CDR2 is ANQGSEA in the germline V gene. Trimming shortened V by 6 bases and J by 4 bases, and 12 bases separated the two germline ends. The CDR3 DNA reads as TGCAGCGTAGCAGGACATTCCACCGGGGAGCTGTTTTTT. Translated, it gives CSVAGHSTGELFF.

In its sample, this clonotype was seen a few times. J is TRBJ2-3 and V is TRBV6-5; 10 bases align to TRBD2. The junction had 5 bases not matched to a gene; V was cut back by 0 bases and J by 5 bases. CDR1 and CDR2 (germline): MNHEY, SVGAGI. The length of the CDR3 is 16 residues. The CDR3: CASSYSASGGEDTQYF. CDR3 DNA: TGTGCCAGCAGTTACTCCGCCAGCGGGGGGGAAGATACGCAGTATTTT.

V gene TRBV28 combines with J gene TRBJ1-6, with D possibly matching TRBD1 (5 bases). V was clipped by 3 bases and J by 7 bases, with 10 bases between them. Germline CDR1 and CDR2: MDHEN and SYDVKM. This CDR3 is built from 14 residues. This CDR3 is CASSLSGPNSPLHF. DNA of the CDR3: TGTGCCAGCAGTTTGTCGGGACCGAATTCACCCCTCCACTTT. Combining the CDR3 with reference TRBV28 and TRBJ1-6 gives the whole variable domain DVKVTQSSRYLVKRTGEKVFLECVQDMDHENMFWYRQDPGLGLRLIYFSYDVKMKEKGDIPEGYSVSREKKERFSLILESASTNQTSMYLCASSLSGPNSPLHFGNGTRLTVT.

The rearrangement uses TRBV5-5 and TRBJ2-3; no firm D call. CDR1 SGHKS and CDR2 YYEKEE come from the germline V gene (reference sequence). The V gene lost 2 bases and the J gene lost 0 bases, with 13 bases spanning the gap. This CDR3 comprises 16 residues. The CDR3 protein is CASSFSHRASTDTQYF. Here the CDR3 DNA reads TGTGCCAGCAGCTTCTCACACCGGGCAAGCACAGATACGCAGTATTTT. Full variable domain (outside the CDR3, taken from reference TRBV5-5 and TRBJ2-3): DAGVTQSPTHLIKTRGQQVTLRCSPISGHKSVSWYQQVLGQGPQFIFQYYEKEERGRGNFPDRFSARQFPNYSSELNVNALLLGDSALYLCASSFSHRASTDTQYFGPGTRLTVL.

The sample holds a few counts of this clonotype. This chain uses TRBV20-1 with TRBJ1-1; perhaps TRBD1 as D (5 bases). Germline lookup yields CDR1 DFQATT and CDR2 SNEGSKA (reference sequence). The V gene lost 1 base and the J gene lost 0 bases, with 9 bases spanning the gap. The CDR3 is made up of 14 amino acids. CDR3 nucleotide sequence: TGCAGTGCTAGAGCGGGGCCCATGAACACTGAAGCTTTCTTT. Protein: CSARAGPMNTEAFF.

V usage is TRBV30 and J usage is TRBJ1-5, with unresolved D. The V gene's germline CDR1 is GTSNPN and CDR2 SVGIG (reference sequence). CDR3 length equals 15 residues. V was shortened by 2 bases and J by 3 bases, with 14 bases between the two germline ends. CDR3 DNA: TGTGCCTGGAGTTTAGGAGACTTCAACAATCAGCCCCAGCATTTT. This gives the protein CAWSLGDFNNQPQHF.